This T cell receptor (beta chain) derives from a study of blood T cell repertoires in COVID-19. Study overall: PBMCs, B-cell-depleted T cells, or T cells provided the cDNA or gDNA that made up the material.

V was pared by 7 bases and J by 7 bases, with 22 bases of the junction left unmatched. Germline CDR1 SGHVS, CDR2 FQNEAQ. The CDR3 covers 19 residues. Original methodology: Estimates of nucleated cell counts were drawn from the amplification of reference gene primers. Measured with immunoSEQ multiplex PCR; TCRdb has only the in-frame clones, and not every one. D and trimming were read from the DNA, whereas the V and J calls and clone size are those reported in that table. The repertoire holds around 180,000 clones, with 79% as singletons. This receptor was obtained from a man aged 60 to 69 with active or convalescent COVID-19. V and J are TRBV7-8 and TRBJ2-1; TRBD2 matches 10 bases. Sample: peripheral blood. Here the CDR3 DNA reads TGTGCCAGCACCCGACACCGGGCTAGCGGGAGCGCGAGGGAGAATGAGCAGTTCTTC. Amino acid sequence: CASTRHRASGSARENEQFF.